Presented here are 25 T cell receptor beta chains from one specimen sequenced in a study of blood T cell repertoires in COVID-19. Produced via immunoSEQ multiplex PCR; TCRdb's table is partial and in-frame only. Of about 20,000 clones in the sample, approximately 92% were seen once. The specimen was peripheral blood. All receptors derive from an older man with active COVID-19.

This clone was recorded only once. The rearrangement joins TRBV7-6 to TRBJ2-5, with a weak D call TRBD2 (6 bases). CDR1 and CDR2 (germline): SGHVS, FNYEAQ. The V end lost 5 bases, the J end lost 6 bases, and 19 bases lay between the germline ends. The length of the CDR3 is 15 residues. DNA of the CDR3: TGTGCCAGCAGCCGTAGCGGTGGGAATGGGCAGACCCAGTACTTC. Amino acids: CASSRSGGNGQTQYF.

CDR3 in DNA: TGTGCCAGCAGCTCGGCGGTTCTCTACAATGAGCAGTTCTTC. Its protein is CASSSAVLYNEQFF. The chain carries TRBV11-2 and TRBJ2-1; D is unresolved. The CDR3 has 14 residues. Germline V gene data show CDR1 as SGHAT and CDR2 as FQNNGV. V lost 4 bases and J 3 bases, leaving 10 bases between the germline ends.

This clone has only a few counts. This chain links TRBV19 with TRBJ1-2; 12 bases match TRBD1. CDR1 and CDR2 (germline): LNHDA, SQIVND (reference sequence). The CDR3 has 16 residues. Germline trimming cut 5 bases from V and 5 bases from J; bases unmatched to any gene: 9. CDR3 bases: TGTGCCAGTAGTTTCCCGGGACAGGGGGCGCGATATGGCTACACCTTC. Its protein product is CASSFPGQGARYGYTF.

Here the CDR3 reads CASSPRTGVMNTEAFF. The CDR3 DNA sequence: TGTGCCAGCAGCCCCCGGACAGGAGTGATGAACACTGAAGCTTTCTTT. V and J are TRBV9 and TRBJ1-1; 7 bases map to TRBD1. Germline assignment: CDR1 SGDLS and CDR2 YYNGEE. There are 16 residues in the CDR3. V shed 4 bases, J shed 0 bases, and the junction held 9 bases outside the gene matches.

The V gene is TRBV7-9, the J gene TRBJ2-7; D might be TRBD2 (6 bases). Between the trimmed V and J ends, which lost 5 bases and 6 bases, there was a span of 17 bases. Per germline, CDR1 SEHNR and CDR2 FQNEAQ (reference sequence). The CDR3 contains 14 residues. The CDR3 nucleotides are TGTGCCAGCAGCCAGGAGGGTCTCTACCCCGAGCAGTACTTC. Its translation is CASSQEGLYPEQYF.

The chain links TRBV5-5 to TRBJ2-7; TRBD2 matches at 7 bases. Germline V lookup: CDR1 SGHKS, CDR2 YYEKEE (reference sequence). The V and J ends lost 3 bases and 2 bases, in that order; junction bases with no gene match: 5. The CDR3 extends over 14 amino acids. The DNA for the CDR3 is TGTGCCAGCAGCTCCGTCGGGAGGACCTACGAGCAGTACTTC. Translated: CASSSVGRTYEQYF.

The sample holds one count of this clone. This chain's CDR3 is CASSLGAGVMGEQYF. The CDR3 coding sequence is TGTGCCAGCAGCTTAGGAGCGGGGGTAATGGGCGAGCAGTACTTC. This chain uses TRBV7-2 with TRBJ2-7; TRBD2 agrees at 8 bases. This CDR3 region has 15 residues. V shed 1 base and J 6 bases; nucleotides not matched to a gene: 8. From germline, CDR1 is SGHTA and CDR2 FQGNSA.

The rearrangement links TRBV10-3 to TRBJ1-5; a weak D match, TRBD1 (5 bases). Trimming took 2 bases from V and 1 from J, leaving 21 bases between them. The germline V gene has CDR1 ENHRY and CDR2 SYGVKD. This CDR3 is built from 19 residues. CDR3 loop: CAISEADPGRGGSNQPQHF. The DNA for the CDR3 is TGTGCCATCAGTGAGGCGGACCCTGGACGGGGGGGGAGCAATCAGCCCCAGCATTTT.

The rearrangement links TRBV9 to TRBJ2-5, with 9 positions matching TRBD2. The CDR3 has 15 residues. The V gene's germline CDR1 is SGDLS and CDR2 YYNGEE. The V segment lost 0 bases and the J segment 4 bases; nucleotides outside the gene matches: 4. As DNA, the CDR3 is TGTGCCAGCAGCGTAGATGGGCGGGAGGGAGAGACCCAGTACTTC. This encodes CASSVDGREGETQYF.

This sequence joins TRBV4-3 and TRBJ1-2; 7 positions agree with TRBD1. V lost 4 bases to trimming and J lost 7 bases; unmatched junction nucleotides: 21. Germline CDR1 LGHNA, CDR2 YSLEER. The length of the CDR3 is 18 residues. The CDR3 DNA reads TGCGCCAGCAGCCCCGGGAGGGGGCCGAAATCTTTGAGTGGTGGCTACACCTTC. This translates into CASSPGRGPKSLSGGYTF.

The J gene is TRBJ1-2, the V gene TRBV29-1, with D possibly being TRBD1 (5 bases). CDR1 is SQVTM, CDR2 ANQGSEA, per germline. The CDR3 extends over 13 amino acids. The V gene lost 5 bases and the J gene lost 4 bases, with 14 bases spanning the gap. In DNA, the CDR3 is TGCAGCGTTAACGGGGGGTTGTTCTATGGCTACACCTTC. Translating gives CSVNGGLFYGYTF.

The chain has TRBV7-2 and TRBJ2-3; D uncertain. Trimming cost V 7 bases and J 2 bases, with 7 bases left between them. The germline CDR1 and CDR2 sequences are SGHTA and FQGNSA. The CDR3 extends over 12 amino acids. Here the CDR3 DNA reads TGTGCCAGCACCCAGGTCACAGATACGCAGTATTTT. As protein: CASTQVTDTQYF.

J is TRBJ1-4 and V is TRBV28; D perhaps matches TRBD1 (5 bases). CDR3 length equals 14 residues. Germline CDR1 and CDR2: MDHEN and SYDVKM. V lost 3 bases to trimming and J lost 5 bases, with 10 bases between them. CDR3 in DNA: TGTGCCAGCAGTTTCCCGCAGGGAAATGAAAAACTGTTTTTT. Protein sequence: CASSFPQGNEKLFF.

This clone was picked up a small number of times. This chain joins TRBV3-1 (or the pseudogene TRBV3-2) and TRBJ1-2; no clear D. Per germline, CDR1 LGHDT and CDR2 YNNKEL (reference sequence). The V end lost 0 bases, the J end lost 8 bases, and 10 bases lay between the germline ends. This CDR3 is built from 13 residues. The CDR3 spells CASSQDPRRGYTF. CDR3 nucleotide sequence: TGTGCCAGCAGCCAAGATCCTAGGAGGGGCTACACCTTC.

CDR3 region: CASSQDPVGQGYGYTF. The DNA for the CDR3 is TGCGCCAGCAGCCAAGATCCAGTGGGACAGGGTTATGGCTACACCTTC. The chain has TRBV4-1 and TRBJ1-2, with TRBD1 matching over 9 bases. This CDR3 has 16 amino acids. V dropped 0 bases and J dropped 5; count of bases not matched to a gene: 7. Germline V lookup: CDR1 MGHRA, CDR2 YSYEKL.

The rearrangement uses TRBV28 and TRBJ1-2, with 8 bases matching TRBD1. This CDR3 region has 16 residues. The trim removed 7 bases at V and 1 base at J, leaving 11 bases unmatched. CDR1 and CDR2 from the germline V gene are MDHEN and SYDVKM. CDR3 protein: CASTPTGQEFNYGYTF. DNA of the CDR3: TGTGCCAGCACCCCCACGGGACAGGAATTTAACTATGGCTACACCTTC.

The J gene is TRBJ2-7, the V gene TRBV19; perhaps TRBD2 as D (5 bases). The CDR3 is made up of 13 amino acids. Deletions cut 5 bases from V and 5 bases from J, with 13 bases between. Germline V gives CDR1 LNHDA, CDR2 SQIVND (reference sequence). In nucleotides, the CDR3 is TGTGCCAGTAGTCCCCGGACTTTTCACGAGCAGTACTTC. This encodes CASSPRTFHEQYF.

CDR3 protein: CASSIGGQSSSYEQYF. The CDR3 DNA follows: TGTGCCAGTAGTATAGGGGGACAGTCAAGCTCCTACGAGCAGTACTTC. The gene calls are TRBV19 and TRBJ2-7; 7 nucleotides agree with TRBD1. This CDR3 contains 16 residues. Trimming took 1 base from V and 0 from J; bases not matched to a gene: 6. Germline V lookup: CDR1 LNHDA, CDR2 SQIVND (reference sequence). The complete variable domain, with remaining parts taken from reference TRBV19 and TRBJ2-7, reads DGGITQSPKYLFRKEGQNVTLSCEQNLNHDAMYWYRQDPGQGLRLIYYSQIVNDFQKGDIAEGYSVSREKKESFPLTVTSAQKNPTAFYLCASSIGGQSSSYEQYFGPGTRLTVT.

The chain combines TRBV28 with TRBJ2-5, with TRBD1 as a possible D gene (6 bases). CDR1 MDHEN and CDR2 SYDVKM come from the germline V gene. V was shortened by 3 bases and J by 7 bases, with 21 bases between the two germline ends. The CDR3 contains 16 residues. DNA of the CDR3: TGTGCCAGCAGTTTGGTGGTCCTTGGGGGCTGGGGGACCCAGTACTTC. This codes for CASSLVVLGGWGTQYF.

This clone was observed once. The J gene is TRBJ1-5, the V gene TRBV19; 9 bases map to TRBD1. Trimming took 10 bases from V and 5 from J; bases not matched to a gene: 12. The CDR3 extends over 15 amino acids. Germline CDR1 LNHDA, CDR2 SQIVND (reference sequence). CDR3 in amino acids: CATNDRGILDQPQHF. DNA of the CDR3: TGTGCCACAAACGACAGGGGGATTTTAGATCAGCCCCAGCATTTT.

The chain joins TRBV7-8 to TRBJ2-1; 8 positions agree with TRBD1. Trimming at V came to 2 bases and at J to 8 bases, leaving 5 bases not matched to a gene. CDR3 length equals 14 residues. Germline lookup yields CDR1 SGHVS and CDR2 FQNEAQ. Written as DNA, the CDR3 is TGTGCCAGCAGCTTAACCCAGGGGGCTGATGAGCAGTTCTTC. Its protein product is CASSLTQGADEQFF.

The rearrangement uses TRBV7-8 and TRBJ2-3, with 7 bases lining up with TRBD1. Unmatched junction bases numbered 8, after V lost 6 bases and J lost 2 bases. Germline V lookup: CDR1 SGHVS, CDR2 FQNEAQ. The CDR3 extends over 15 amino acids. The CDR3 DNA is TGTGCCAGCAGAGGGGGCCGAAAACCCACAGATACGCAGTATTTT. Its translation: CASRGGRKPTDTQYF.

This clone was found once. The CDR3 nucleotides read TGTGCCACCAGCAGCCCGCCAGTGAACACTGAAGCTTTCTTT. This codes for CATSSPPVNTEAFF. The J gene is TRBJ1-1, the V gene TRBV15, with D unresolved. Trimming removed 3 bases from V and 0 bases from J, with 8 bases in between. The germline V gene encodes CDR1 LNHNV and CDR2 YYDKDF (reference sequence). This CDR3 is 14 amino acids long.

This clone has more than one count but fewer than ten. V gene TRBV9 combines with J gene TRBJ2-1, with TRBD2 matching 15 bases. Germline CDR1 reads SGDLS; CDR2 reads YYNGEE. This CDR3 has 19 amino acids. V dropped 3 bases and J dropped 8; count of bases not matched to a gene: 15. The DNA of the CDR3 is TGTGCCAGCAGCGCTACAGGGGGACCGGGACTAGCGGGAGGTTATGAGCAGTTCTTC. Protein sequence: CASSATGGPGLAGGYEQFF.

The rearrangement links TRBV7-2 to TRBJ2-5; TRBD1 might be the D (6 bases). The V end was cut by 3 bases, the J end by 2 bases, with 16 bases between. CDR3 length equals 16 residues. The V gene's germline CDR1 is SGHTA and CDR2 FQGNSA. The CDR3 sequence: CASSFVLLGQQETQYF. CDR3 nucleotide sequence: TGTGCCAGCAGCTTCGTGCTCCTAGGACAGCAAGAGACCCAGTACTTC.